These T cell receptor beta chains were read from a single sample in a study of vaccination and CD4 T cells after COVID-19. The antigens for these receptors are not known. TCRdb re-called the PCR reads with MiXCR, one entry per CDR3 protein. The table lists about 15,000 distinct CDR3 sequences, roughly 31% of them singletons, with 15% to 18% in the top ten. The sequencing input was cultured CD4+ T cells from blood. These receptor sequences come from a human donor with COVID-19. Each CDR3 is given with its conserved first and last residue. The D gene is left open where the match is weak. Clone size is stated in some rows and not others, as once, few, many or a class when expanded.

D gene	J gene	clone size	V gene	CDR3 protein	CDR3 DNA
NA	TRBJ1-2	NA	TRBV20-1	CSARDSPSGAHGYTF	TGCAGTGCTAGAGATAGCCCGTCGGGGGCCCATGGCTACACCTTC
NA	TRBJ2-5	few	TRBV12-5	CASGLGVAEETQYF	TGTGCTAGTGGTTTGGGGGTAGCGGAAGAGACCCAGTACTTC
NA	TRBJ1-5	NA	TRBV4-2	CASSQAAADNQPQHF	TGTGCCAGCAGCCAAGCGGCGGCAGACAATCAGCCCCAGCATTTT
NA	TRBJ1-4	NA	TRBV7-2	CASSLRGNRVLGEKLFF	TGTGCCAGCAGCTTACGGGGCAACAGGGTATTAGGAGAAAAACTGTTTTTT
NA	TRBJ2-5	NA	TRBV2	CASRPDSLRETQYF	TGTGCCAGCAGACCGGACAGTCTCAGGGAGACCCAGTACTTC
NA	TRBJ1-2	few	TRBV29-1	CSVTENRAGYTF	TGCAGCGTCACCGAAAACAGGGCCGGCTACACCTTC
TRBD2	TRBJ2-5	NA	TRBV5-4	CASSLGTGVAGGLGETQYF	TGTGCCAGCAGCTTGGGGACTGGGGTAGCGGGGGGGCTGGGGGAGACCCAGTACTTC
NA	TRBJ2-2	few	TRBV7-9	CASSLEEIRGYITGELFF	TGTGCCAGCAGCTTAGAGGAAATCCGGGGGTATATCACCGGGGAGCTGTTTTTT
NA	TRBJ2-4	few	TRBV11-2	CASRAELAKNIQYF	TGTGCCAGCCGGGCGGAGTTAGCCAAAAACATTCAGTACTTC
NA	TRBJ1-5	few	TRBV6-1	CASTTRLAGNQPQHF	TGTGCCAGCACCACAAGGCTGGCGGGTAATCAGCCCCAGCATTTT
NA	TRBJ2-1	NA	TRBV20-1	CSASRAGGPYNEQFF	TGCAGTGCTAGTAGAGCCGGGGGCCCTTACAATGAGCAGTTCTTC
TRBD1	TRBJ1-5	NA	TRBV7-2	CASSSGAGGQPQHF	TGTGCCAGCAGCTCGGGGGCAGGGGGCCAGCCCCAGCATTTT
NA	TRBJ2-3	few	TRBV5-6	CASSLGVNTQYF	TGTGCCAGCAGCTTAGGGGTAAATACGCAGTATTTT
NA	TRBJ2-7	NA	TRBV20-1	CSARDPGHLYEQYF	TGCAGTGCTCGCGATCCGGGACATCTATACGAGCAGTACTTC
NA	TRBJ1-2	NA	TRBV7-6	CASSQPTTQLFGDCGYTF	TGTGCCAGCAGCCAGCCTACGACGCAGCTATTTGGTGACTGTGGCTACACCTTC
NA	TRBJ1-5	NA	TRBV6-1	CASSEGQAGLGQPQHF	TGTGCCAGCAGTGAAGGGCAGGCAGGGTTAGGGCAGCCCCAGCATTTT
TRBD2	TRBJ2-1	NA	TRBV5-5	CASSGRTSGTGGGQFF	TGTGCCAGCAGCGGACGGACTAGCGGGACGGGAGGTGGGCAGTTCTTC
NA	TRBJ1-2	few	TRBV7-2	CASIPAGRDYGYTF	TGTGCCAGCATCCCCGCAGGGCGGGACTATGGCTACACCTTC
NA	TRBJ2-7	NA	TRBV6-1	CASSGGGGEQYF	TGTGCCAGCAGTGGGGGGGGCGGCGAGCAGTACTTC
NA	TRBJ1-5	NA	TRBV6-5	CASSYSGEGQPQHF	TGTGCCAGCAGTTACTCAGGGGAGGGTCAGCCCCAGCATTTT
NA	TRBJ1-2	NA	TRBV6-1	CASRDRSDGGYTF	TGTGCCAGCAGAGACAGGTCCGACGGCGGCTACACCTTC
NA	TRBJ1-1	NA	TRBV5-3	CASSSGLNTEAFF	TGTGCCAGCAGCTCTGGTTTGAACACTGAAGCTTTCTTT
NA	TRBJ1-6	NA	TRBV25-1	CASSERNNSPLHF	TGTGCCAGCAGTGAGCGGAATAATTCACCCCTCCACTTT
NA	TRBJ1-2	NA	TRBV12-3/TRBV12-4	CASSLGGASAYGYTF	TGTGCCAGCAGTTTGGGGGGGGCGTCCGCCTATGGCTACACCTTC
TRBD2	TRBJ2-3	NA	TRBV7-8	CASSLVAGGSLTDTQYF	TGTGCCAGCAGCTTAGTAGCGGGGGGCTCCCTCACAGATACGCAGTATTTT
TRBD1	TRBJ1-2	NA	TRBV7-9	CASSLSRTGVYGYTF	TGTGCCAGCAGCTTATCTCGGACAGGGGTCTATGGCTACACCTTC
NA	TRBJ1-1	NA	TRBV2	CASLVLGNTEAFF	TGTGCCTCGCTGGTCCTTGGGAACACTGAAGCTTTCTTT
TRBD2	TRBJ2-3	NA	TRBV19	CASSPPKTGLASTDTQYF	TGTGCCAGTAGCCCTCCGAAGACTGGACTAGCGAGCACAGATACGCAGTATTTT
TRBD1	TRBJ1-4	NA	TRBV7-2	CASCRDRASELFF	TGTGCCAGCTGTCGGGACAGGGCTTCAGAACTGTTTTTT
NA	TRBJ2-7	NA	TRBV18	CASSPGLRTLPSYEQYF	TGTGCCAGCTCACCAGGGCTTAGAACCCTCCCCTCCTACGAGCAGTACTTC
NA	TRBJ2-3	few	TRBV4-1	CASSQTGVGTDTQYF	TGCGCCAGCAGCCAGACCGGGGTCGGCACAGATACGCAGTATTTT
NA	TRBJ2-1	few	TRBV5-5	CASSLGGGGVWNEQFF	TGTGCCAGCAGCTTGGGAGGGGGAGGTGTCTGGAATGAGCAGTTCTTC
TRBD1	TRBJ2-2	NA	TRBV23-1	CASSHLIQGAAPNTGELFF	TGCGCCAGCAGTCACTTAATACAGGGGGCTGCCCCGAACACCGGGGAGCTGTTTTTT
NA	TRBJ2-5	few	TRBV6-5	CASSSRGHQETQYF	TGTGCCAGCAGTTCCCGAGGACACCAAGAGACCCAGTACTTC
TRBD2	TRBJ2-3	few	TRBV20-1	CSGRLAGGTDTQYF	TGCAGTGGGCGACTAGCGGGGGGCACAGATACGCAGTATTTT
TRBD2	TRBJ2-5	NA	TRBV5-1	CASSPRGGPISKETQYF	TGCGCCAGCAGCCCCCGCGGGGGGCCGATAAGTAAAGAGACCCAGTACTTC
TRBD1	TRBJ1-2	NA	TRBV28	CASSSKQGAIYGYTF	TGTGCCAGCAGTAGCAAACAGGGGGCAATCTATGGCTACACCTTC
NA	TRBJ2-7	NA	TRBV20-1	CSASGVTPYEQYF	TGCAGTGCTAGCGGAGTTACGCCCTACGAGCAGTACTTC
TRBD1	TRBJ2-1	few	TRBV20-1	CSAPNLRDSAWEQFF	TGCAGTGCTCCTAACCTCCGGGACAGCGCATGGGAGCAGTTCTTC
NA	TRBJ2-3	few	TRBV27	CASSPFRGAADTQYF	TGTGCCAGCAGTCCCTTCCGGGGGGCGGCAGATACGCAGTATTTT
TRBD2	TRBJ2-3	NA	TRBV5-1	CASSLASGGSTDTQYF	TGCGCCAGCAGCTTGGCCAGCGGGGGGAGCACAGATACGCAGTATTTT
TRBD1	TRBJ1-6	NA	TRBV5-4	CASSNGQENSPLHF	TGTGCCAGCAGCAACGGACAGGAGAATTCACCCCTCCACTTT
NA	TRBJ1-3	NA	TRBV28	CASSLLGLGNTIYF	TGTGCCAGCAGTTTATTGGGTCTAGGAAACACCATATATTTT
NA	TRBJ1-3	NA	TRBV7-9	CASSNPGGISGNTIYF	TGTGCCAGCAGCAACCCCGGGGGGATCTCTGGAAACACCATATATTTT